Below are 4 T cell receptor beta chains sequenced from a single sample in a study of blood T cell repertoires in COVID-19. TCRdb's copy holds only in-frame clones and misses some; the assay was immunoSEQ multiplex PCR. The table shows 250,000 or so clones, with 86% occurring only once. The source material was peripheral blood. The origin of the receptors is a man aged 55-75 years with acute or convalescent COVID-19.

The CDR3: CASNTGDQPQHF. The CDR3 DNA is TGTGCCAGCAATACAGGTGATCAGCCCCAGCATTTT. The chain uses TRBV6-8 and TRBJ1-5; a possible D gene is TRBD1 (5 bases). Trimming took off 7 bases at V and 5 bases at J, with 9 bases between the two ends. CDR3 length equals 12 residues. CDR1 and CDR2 from the germline V gene are MNHGY and SAAAGT.

Comments on this clone: Additional DNA sequences in this sample encode the identical CDR3. The V call is TRBV29-1, the J call TRBJ1-1, with 7 bases that match TRBD1. From germline, CDR1 is SQVTM and CDR2 ANQGSEA. V lost 7 bases to trimming and J lost 0 bases; unmatched junction nucleotides: 5. The CDR3 covers 13 residues. The CDR3 DNA reads as TGCAGCGCCGGGGACAGACTGAACACTGAAGCTTTCTTT. It yields the protein CSAGDRLNTEAFF. Complete variable domain (other parts from reference TRBV29-1 and TRBJ1-1): SAVISQKPSRDICQRGTSLTIQCQVDSQVTMMFWYRQQPGQSLTLIATANQGSEATYESGFVIDKFPISRPNLTFSTLTVSNMSPEDSSIYLCSAGDRLNTEAFFGQGTRLTVV.

This sequence joins TRBV30 and TRBJ1-1, with a weak D call TRBD1 (6 bases). Germline loops: CDR1 GTSNPN, CDR2 SVGIG (reference sequence). This CDR3 contains 16 residues. V was shortened by 0 bases and J by 3 bases, with 17 bases between the two germline ends. The CDR3 loop is CAWSVLWDNPYTEAFF. As DNA, the CDR3 is TGTGCCTGGAGTGTACTCTGGGACAATCCCTACACTGAAGCTTTCTTT.

The genes are TRBV30 and TRBJ1-2; D unclear. Germline V gene sequence: CDR1 GTSNPN, CDR2 SVGIG (reference sequence). V lost 3 bases and J 2 bases, leaving 7 bases between the germline ends. The CDR3 runs to 12 residues. CDR3 DNA: TGTGCCTGGAGCTCCGGGAACTATGGCTACACCTTC. It encodes CAWSSGNYGYTF. Drawing the rest from reference TRBV30 and TRBJ1-2, the complete variable domain is SQTIHQWPATLVQPVGSPLSLECTVEGTSNPNLYWYRQAAGRGLQLLFYSVGIGQISSEVPQNLSASRPQDRQFILSSKKLLLSDSGFYLCAWSSGNYGYTFGSGTRLTVV.